Listed below are T cell receptor beta chains from one sample, sequenced in a study of STAT5B mutations in CD4+ large granular lymphocyte leukemia. Profiled with immunoSEQ multiplex PCR; TCRdb holds only in-frame clones, not every one. Of some 34,000 clones in the sample, around three quarters were seen once. Sequenced material: CD4+ T cells from blood buffy coats. The receptor source for this set is a human donor in good health. The CDR3 runs from the conserved cysteine through the conserved F or W. The order of the fields is clone size, J gene, D gene, V gene, CDR3 DNA, CDR3 protein. The D gene is left open where the match is weak. Clone size is shown for a subset of rows, as once, few, many or a class of expanded clone.

clone_size: -; j_call: TRBJ1-1; d_call: -; v_call: TRBV18; cdr3_nt: TGTGCCAGCTCACCGGACGGCCGAGCCGTAGCTTTCTTT; cdr3_aa: CASSPDGRAVAFF
clone_size: -; j_call: TRBJ1-1; d_call: -; v_call: TRBV12-5; cdr3_nt: TGTGCTAGTGGTTTTGGGTACACTGAAGCTTTCTTT; cdr3_aa: CASGFGYTEAFF
clone_size: -; j_call: TRBJ1-3; d_call: -; v_call: TRBV6-1; cdr3_nt: TGTGCCAGCAGTGAACTGGGAGCTGGAAACACCATATATTTT; cdr3_aa: CASSELGAGNTIYF
clone_size: few; j_call: TRBJ1-1; d_call: TRBD1; v_call: TRBV27; cdr3_nt: TGTGCCAGCAGTTTGGACAGGGCGGGGTACACTGAAGCTTTCTTT; cdr3_aa: CASSLDRAGYTEAFF
clone_size: -; j_call: TRBJ1-1; d_call: TRBD1; v_call: TRBV5-1; cdr3_nt: TGCGCCAGCAGCCTATCGCAGGGGGCGACTGAAGCTTTCTTT; cdr3_aa: CASSLSQGATEAFF
clone_size: -; j_call: TRBJ1-2; d_call: TRBD1; v_call: TRBV18; cdr3_nt: TGTGCCAGCTCACCAACCGGGACAGGGGGAAACTATGGCTACACCTTC; cdr3_aa: CASSPTGTGGNYGYTF
clone_size: -; j_call: TRBJ2-5; d_call: -; v_call: TRBV6-5; cdr3_nt: TGTGCCAGCAGTTACGGGACCGGGGGAGGAGAGACCCAGTACTTC; cdr3_aa: CASSYGTGGGETQYF
clone_size: -; j_call: TRBJ2-5; d_call: TRBD1; v_call: TRBV19; cdr3_nt: TGTGCCAGTAGTATAGATACAGGACAGGGGGAGACCCAGTACTTC; cdr3_aa: CASSIDTGQGETQYF
clone_size: few; j_call: TRBJ1-1; d_call: TRBD1; v_call: TRBV9; cdr3_nt: TGTGCCAGCAGCCAGGGACAGGGGGCGAAAACTTTCTTT; cdr3_aa: CASSQGQGAKTFF
clone_size: -; j_call: TRBJ1-4; d_call: -; v_call: TRBV5-4; cdr3_nt: TGTGCCAGCAGCCCCCCAGGGAGGGGTGAAAAACTGTTTTTT; cdr3_aa: CASSPPGRGEKLFF
clone_size: -; j_call: TRBJ1-2; d_call: -; v_call: TRBV27; cdr3_nt: TGTGCCAGCAGTCCCCCTACTGGGGGCCCGGAGGGCTACACCTTC; cdr3_aa: CASSPPTGGPEGYTF
clone_size: -; j_call: TRBJ2-7; d_call: TRBD1; v_call: TRBV19; cdr3_nt: TGTGCCAGTAGTACGCGGGGACAGGGGAGCTCCTACGAGCAGTACTTC; cdr3_aa: CASSTRGQGSSYEQYF
clone_size: -; j_call: TRBJ1-1; d_call: -; v_call: TRBV7-8; cdr3_nt: TGTGCCAGCAGCTTAGGTGCGACACTGAACACTGAAGCTTTCTTT; cdr3_aa: CASSLGATLNTEAFF
clone_size: -; j_call: TRBJ1-5; d_call: -; v_call: TRBV20-1; cdr3_nt: TGCAGTGCCCAGCGGGGTCAGCCCCAGCATTTT; cdr3_aa: CSAQRGQPQHF
clone_size: -; j_call: TRBJ2-3; d_call: -; v_call: TRBV5-1; cdr3_nt: TGCGCCAGCAGCTTAAGGCGGTCGTCGTTGACAGATACGCAGTATTTT; cdr3_aa: CASSLRRSSLTDTQYF
clone_size: -; j_call: TRBJ1-1; d_call: TRBD1; v_call: TRBV10-3; cdr3_nt: TGTGCCATCAGGCTGGACAGGTTGGAGACTGAAGCTTTCTTT; cdr3_aa: CAIRLDRLETEAFF
clone_size: few; j_call: TRBJ1-2; d_call: TRBD1; v_call: TRBV5-5; cdr3_nt: TGTGCCAGCAGCCCGCAGGGGGCTCTCCCCTATGGCTACACCTTC; cdr3_aa: CASSPQGALPYGYTF
clone_size: -; j_call: TRBJ2-3; d_call: -; v_call: TRBV11-2; cdr3_nt: TGTGCCAGCAGCCCCAGATCCACTCGAGGCACAGATACGCAGTATTTT; cdr3_aa: CASSPRSTRGTDTQYF